The T cell receptor beta chain described here comes from a study of T cell responses to AZD1222 COVID-19 vaccine. From germline, CDR1 is SGHTS and CDR2 YDEGEE. V dropped 2 bases and J dropped 3 bases, with 6 bases sitting between them. The CDR3 has 12 residues. This clone was detected once. Measured with immunoSEQ multiplex PCR; TCRdb has only the in-frame clones, and not every one. The sample consists of under 100,000 clones, around nine tenths of them appearing once. This clonotype originated in an adult in good health. The material sequenced was peripheral blood, taken on day 0 of AZD1222 vaccination. The rearrangement uses TRBV5-8 and TRBJ2-7; no clear D gene. The CDR3: CASSFYYYEQYF. CDR3 sequence (DNA): TGTGCCAGCAGCTTCTACTACTACGAGCAGTACTTC.